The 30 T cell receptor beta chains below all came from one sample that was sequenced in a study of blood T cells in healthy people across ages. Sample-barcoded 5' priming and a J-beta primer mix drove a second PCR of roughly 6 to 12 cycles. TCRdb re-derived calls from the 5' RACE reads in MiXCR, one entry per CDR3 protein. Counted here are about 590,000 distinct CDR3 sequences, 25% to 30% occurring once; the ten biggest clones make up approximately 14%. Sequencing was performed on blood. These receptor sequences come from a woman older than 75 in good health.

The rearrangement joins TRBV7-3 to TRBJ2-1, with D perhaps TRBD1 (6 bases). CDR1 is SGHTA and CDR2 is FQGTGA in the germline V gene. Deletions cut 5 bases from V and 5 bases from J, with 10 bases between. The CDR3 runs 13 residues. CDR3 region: CASSPGTHNEQFF. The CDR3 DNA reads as TGTGCCAGCAGCCCCGGGACACACAATGAGCAGTTCTTC.

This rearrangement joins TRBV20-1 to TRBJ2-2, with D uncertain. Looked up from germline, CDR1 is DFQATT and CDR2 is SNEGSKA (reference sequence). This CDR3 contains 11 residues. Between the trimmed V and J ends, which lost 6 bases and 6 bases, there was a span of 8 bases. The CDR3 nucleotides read TGCAGTGCAGCGTCCCCCGGGGAGCTGTTTTTT. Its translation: CSAASPGELFF.

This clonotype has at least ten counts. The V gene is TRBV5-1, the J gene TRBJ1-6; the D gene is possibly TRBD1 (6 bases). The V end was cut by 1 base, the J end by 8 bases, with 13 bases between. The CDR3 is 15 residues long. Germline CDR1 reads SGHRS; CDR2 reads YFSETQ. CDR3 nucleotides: TGCGCCAGCAGCTTGTGGGGGGACATTGATTCACCCCTCCACTTT. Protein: CASSLWGDIDSPLHF.

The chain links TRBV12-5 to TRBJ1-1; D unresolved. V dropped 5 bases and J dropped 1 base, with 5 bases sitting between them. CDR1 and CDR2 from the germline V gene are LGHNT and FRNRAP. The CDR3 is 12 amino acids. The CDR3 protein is CASGRQNTEAFF. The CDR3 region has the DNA TGTGCTAGTGGTCGACAGAACACTGAAGCTTTCTTT.

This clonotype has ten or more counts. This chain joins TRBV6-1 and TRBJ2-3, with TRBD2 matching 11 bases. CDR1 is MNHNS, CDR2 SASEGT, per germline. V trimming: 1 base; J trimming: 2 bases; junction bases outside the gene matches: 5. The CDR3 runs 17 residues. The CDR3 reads CASSEDTSGGLTDTQYF. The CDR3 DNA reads TGTGCCAGCAGTGAAGATACTAGCGGGGGCCTCACAGATACGCAGTATTTT.

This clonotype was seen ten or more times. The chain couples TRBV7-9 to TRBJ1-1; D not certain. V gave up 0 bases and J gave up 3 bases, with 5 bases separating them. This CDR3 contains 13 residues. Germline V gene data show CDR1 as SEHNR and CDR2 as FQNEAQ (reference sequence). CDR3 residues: CASSLAHDTEAFF. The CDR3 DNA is TGTGCCAGCAGCTTAGCCCACGACACTGAAGCTTTCTTT.

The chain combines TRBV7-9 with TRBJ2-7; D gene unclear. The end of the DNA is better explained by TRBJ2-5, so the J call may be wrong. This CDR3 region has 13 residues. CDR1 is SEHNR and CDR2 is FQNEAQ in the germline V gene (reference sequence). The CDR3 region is CASSRDIQETQYF. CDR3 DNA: TGTGCCAGCAGCCGCGATATCCAAGAGACCCAGTACTTC.

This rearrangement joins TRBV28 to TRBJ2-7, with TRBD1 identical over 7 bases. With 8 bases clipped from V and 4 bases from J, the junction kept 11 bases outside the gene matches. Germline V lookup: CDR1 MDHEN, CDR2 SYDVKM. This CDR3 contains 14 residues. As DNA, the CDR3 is TGTGCCAGCGGCTTAGGACAGGCGGAGTACGAGCAGTACTTC. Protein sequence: CASGLGQAEYEQYF.

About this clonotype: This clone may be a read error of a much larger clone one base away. The CDR3 bases are TGCGCCAGCAGGCGGGGGGGAAATTACGAGCGGTACTTC. Encoded protein: CASRRGGNYERYF. The chain couples TRBV5-1 to TRBJ2-7; TRBD2 matches at 9 bases. Germline loops: CDR1 SGHRS, CDR2 YFSETQ. The CDR3 extends over 13 amino acids. The full variable domain, completed using reference TRBV5-1 and TRBJ2-7, is KAGVTQTPRYLIKTRGQQVTLSCSPISGHRSVSWYQQTPGQGLQFLFEYFSETQRNKGNFPGRFSGRQFSNSRSEMNVSTLELGDSALYLCASRRGGNYERYFGPGTRLTVT.

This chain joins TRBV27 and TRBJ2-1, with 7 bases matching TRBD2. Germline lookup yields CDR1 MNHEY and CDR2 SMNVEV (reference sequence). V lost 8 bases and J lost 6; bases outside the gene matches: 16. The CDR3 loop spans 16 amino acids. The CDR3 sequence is CASGPGGWSSSNEQFF. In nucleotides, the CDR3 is TGTGCCAGCGGACCCGGGGGGTGGTCTAGCAGCAATGAGCAGTTCTTC.

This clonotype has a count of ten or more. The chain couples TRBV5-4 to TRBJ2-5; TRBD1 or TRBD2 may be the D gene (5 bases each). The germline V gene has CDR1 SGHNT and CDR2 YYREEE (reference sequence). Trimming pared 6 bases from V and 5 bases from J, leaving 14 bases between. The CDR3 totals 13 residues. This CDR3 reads CASTLDGAETQYF. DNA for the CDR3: TGTGCCAGCACTCTGGACGGGGCGGAGACCCAGTACTTC.

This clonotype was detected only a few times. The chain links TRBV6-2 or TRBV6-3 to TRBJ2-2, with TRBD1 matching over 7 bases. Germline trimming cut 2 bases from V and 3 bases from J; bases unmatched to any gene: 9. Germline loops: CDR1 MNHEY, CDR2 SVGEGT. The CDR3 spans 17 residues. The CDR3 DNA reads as TGTGCCAGCAGTTACGTGGTAGGGGGCGCCGACACCGGGGAGCTGTTTTTT. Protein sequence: CASSYVVGGADTGELFF.

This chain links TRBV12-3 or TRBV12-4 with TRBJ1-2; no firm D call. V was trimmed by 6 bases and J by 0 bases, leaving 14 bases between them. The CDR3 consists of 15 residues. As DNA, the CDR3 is TGTGCCAGCAGCTATCGCGGCCCAGCTAACTATGGCTACACCTTC. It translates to CASSYRGPANYGYTF.

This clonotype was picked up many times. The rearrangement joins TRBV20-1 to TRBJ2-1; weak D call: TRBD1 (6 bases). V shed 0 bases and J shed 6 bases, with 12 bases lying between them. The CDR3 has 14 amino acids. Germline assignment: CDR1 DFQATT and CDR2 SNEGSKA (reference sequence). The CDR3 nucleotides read TGCAGTGCTAGAGACCCAGGGGTGTCCAATGAGCAGTTCTTC. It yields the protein CSARDPGVSNEQFF.

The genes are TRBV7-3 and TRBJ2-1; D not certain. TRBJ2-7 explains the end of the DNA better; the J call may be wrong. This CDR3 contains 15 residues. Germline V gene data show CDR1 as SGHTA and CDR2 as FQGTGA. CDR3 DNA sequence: TGTGCCAGCAGCTTACTGACCAGCTCCTACAATGAGCAGTACGTC. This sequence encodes CASSLLTSSYNEQYV.

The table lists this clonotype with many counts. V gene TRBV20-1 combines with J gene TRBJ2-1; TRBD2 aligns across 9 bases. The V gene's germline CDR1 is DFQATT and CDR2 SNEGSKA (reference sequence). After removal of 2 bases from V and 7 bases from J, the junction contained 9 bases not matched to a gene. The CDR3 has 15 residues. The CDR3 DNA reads TGCAGTGCTAGATCGCCAGCGGGGGGTCGGAATGAGCAGTTCTTC. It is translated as CSARSPAGGRNEQFF.

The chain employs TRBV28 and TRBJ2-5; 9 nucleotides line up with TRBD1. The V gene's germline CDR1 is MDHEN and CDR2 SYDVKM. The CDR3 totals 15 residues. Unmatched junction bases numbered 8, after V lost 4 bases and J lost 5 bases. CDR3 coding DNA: TGTGCCAGCAGTTCATCCGGGACAGGGCGGGAGACCCAGTACTTC. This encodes CASSSSGTGRETQYF.

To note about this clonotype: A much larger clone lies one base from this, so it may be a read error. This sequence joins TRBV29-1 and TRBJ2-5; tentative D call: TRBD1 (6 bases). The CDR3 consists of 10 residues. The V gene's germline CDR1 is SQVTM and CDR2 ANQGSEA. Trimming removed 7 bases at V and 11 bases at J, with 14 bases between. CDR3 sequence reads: CSAVQGGQYF. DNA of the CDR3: TGCAGCGCTGTACAGGGTGGGCAGTACTTC.

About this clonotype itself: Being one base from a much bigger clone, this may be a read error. The CDR3 here is CASSPSGRLKNIQYF. The CDR3 DNA sequence: TGTGCCAGCAGCCCATCGGGGAGGCTTAAAAACATTCAGTACTTC. This chain joins TRBV28 and TRBJ2-7, with D tentatively TRBD2 (6 bases). The J call is in doubt because the DNA end fits TRBJ2-4 better. CDR3 size: 15 residues. Looked up from germline, CDR1 is MDHEN and CDR2 is SYDVKM.

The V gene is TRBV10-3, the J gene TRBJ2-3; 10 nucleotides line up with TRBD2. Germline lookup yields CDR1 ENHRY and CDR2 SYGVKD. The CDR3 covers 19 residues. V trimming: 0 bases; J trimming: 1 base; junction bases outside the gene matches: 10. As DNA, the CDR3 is TGTGCCATCAGTGAGTCGGGACTAGCGAGCCGCGGAGGCACAGATACGCAGTATTTT. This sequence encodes CAISESGLASRGGTDTQYF.

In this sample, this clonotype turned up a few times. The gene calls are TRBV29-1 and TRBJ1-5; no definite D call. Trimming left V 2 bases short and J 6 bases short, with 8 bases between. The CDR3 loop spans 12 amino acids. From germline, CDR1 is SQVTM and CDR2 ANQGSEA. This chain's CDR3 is CSVEIGGQPQHF. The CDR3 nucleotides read TGCAGCGTTGAAATTGGTGGTCAGCCCCAGCATTTT. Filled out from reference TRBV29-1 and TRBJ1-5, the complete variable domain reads SAVISQKPSRDICQRGTSLTIQCQVDSQVTMMFWYRQQPGQSLTLIATANQGSEATYESGFVIDKFPISRPNLTFSTLTVSNMSPEDSSIYLCSVEIGGQPQHFGDGTRLSIL.

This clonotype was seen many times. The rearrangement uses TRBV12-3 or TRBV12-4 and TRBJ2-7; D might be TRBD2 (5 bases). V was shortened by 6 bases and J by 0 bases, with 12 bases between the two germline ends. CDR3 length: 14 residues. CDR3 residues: CASRPRRASYEQYF. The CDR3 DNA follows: TGTGCCAGCAGGCCCCGGCGGGCCTCCTACGAGCAGTACTTC.

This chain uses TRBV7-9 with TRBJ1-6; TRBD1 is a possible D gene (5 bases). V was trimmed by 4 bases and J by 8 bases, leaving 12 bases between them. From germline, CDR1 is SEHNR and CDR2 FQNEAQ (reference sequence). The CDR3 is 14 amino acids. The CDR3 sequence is CASSWQGRDSPLHF. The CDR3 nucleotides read TGTGCCAGCAGCTGGCAGGGAAGGGATTCACCCCTCCACTTT.

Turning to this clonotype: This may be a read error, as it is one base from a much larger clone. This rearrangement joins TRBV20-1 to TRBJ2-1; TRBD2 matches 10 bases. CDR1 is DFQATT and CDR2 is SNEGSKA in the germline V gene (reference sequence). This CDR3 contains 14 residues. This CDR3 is CSASASGGRREQVF. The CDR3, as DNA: TGCAGTGCTAGTGCTAGCGGGGGTCGGCGTGAGCAGGTCTTC.

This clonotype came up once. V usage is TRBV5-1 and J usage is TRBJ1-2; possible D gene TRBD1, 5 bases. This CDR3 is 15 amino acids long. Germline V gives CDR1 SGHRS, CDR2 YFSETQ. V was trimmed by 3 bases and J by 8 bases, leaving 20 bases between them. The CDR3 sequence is CASSWGSADPYGYTF. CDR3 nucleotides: TGCGCCAGCAGCTGGGGGTCGGCGGACCCCTACGGCTACACCTTC.

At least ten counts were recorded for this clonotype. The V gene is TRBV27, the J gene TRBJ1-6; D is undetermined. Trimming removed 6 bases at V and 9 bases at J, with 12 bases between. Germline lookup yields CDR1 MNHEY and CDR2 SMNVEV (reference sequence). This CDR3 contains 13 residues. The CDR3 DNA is TGTGCCAGCAGAGAGGATCTTACTTCACCCCTCCACTTT. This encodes CASREDLTSPLHF.

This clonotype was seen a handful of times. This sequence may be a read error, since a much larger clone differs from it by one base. The CDR3 nucleotides are TGCGCCAGCAGCTTGGGGGCAGGGAAGGGCAGTGAGCAGTTCTTC. Its translation: CASSLGAGKGSEQFF. The chain uses TRBV5-1 and TRBJ2-1; TRBD1 might be the D (5 bases). The germline gives CDR1 SGHRS, CDR2 YFSETQ. There are 15 residues in the CDR3. Trimming took 0 bases from V and 9 from J, leaving 16 bases between them.

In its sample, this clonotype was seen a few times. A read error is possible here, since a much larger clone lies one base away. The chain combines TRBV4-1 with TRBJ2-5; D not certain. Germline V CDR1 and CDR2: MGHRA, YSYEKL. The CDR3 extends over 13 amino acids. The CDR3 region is CASSHPDQESQYF. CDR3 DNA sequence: TGCGCCAGCAGCCACCCCGACCAAGAGTCCCAGTACTTC.

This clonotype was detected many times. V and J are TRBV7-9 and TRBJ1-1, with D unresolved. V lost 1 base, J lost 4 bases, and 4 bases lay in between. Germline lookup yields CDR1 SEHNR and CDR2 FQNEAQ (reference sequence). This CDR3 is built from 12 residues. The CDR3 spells CASSLGLTEAFF. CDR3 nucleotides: TGTGCCAGCAGCTTAGGTCTCACTGAAGCTTTCTTT.

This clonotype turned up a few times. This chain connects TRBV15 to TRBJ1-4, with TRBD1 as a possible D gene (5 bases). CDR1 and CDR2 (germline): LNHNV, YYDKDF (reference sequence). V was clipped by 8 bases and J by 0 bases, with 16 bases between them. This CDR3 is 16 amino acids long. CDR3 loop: CATQAGATATNEKLFF. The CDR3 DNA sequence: TGTGCCACCCAAGCAGGAGCGACAGCAACTAATGAAAAACTGTTTTTT.